The sequence of this T cell receptor (beta chain) was determined in a study of blood T cells in healthy people across ages. This clonotype was seen a few times. It was with a sample-barcoded 5' primer and a J-beta primer mix that a second PCR of roughly 7 to 12 cycles was run. Each single sample gave us at least 2.5 million CDR3-containing paired-end reads. TCRdb used MiXCR to reprocess the 5' RACE reads, holding one entry per CDR3 protein. The repertoire holds around 990,000 distinct CDR3 sequences, around two fifths seen once, with around 13% in the top ten. The CDR3 loop spans 12 amino acids. In germline, CDR1 is MGHRA, CDR2 YSYEKL. Trimming left V 2 bases short and J 4 bases short, with 5 bases between.

The sequencing input was blood. The V and J genes are TRBV4-1 and TRBJ1-1; D is unclear. The origin of this receptor is a man younger than 35 in good health. The CDR3 sequence is CASSQRPTEAFF. CDR3 DNA: TGCGCCAGCAGCCAACGTCCCACTGAAGCTTTCTTT.